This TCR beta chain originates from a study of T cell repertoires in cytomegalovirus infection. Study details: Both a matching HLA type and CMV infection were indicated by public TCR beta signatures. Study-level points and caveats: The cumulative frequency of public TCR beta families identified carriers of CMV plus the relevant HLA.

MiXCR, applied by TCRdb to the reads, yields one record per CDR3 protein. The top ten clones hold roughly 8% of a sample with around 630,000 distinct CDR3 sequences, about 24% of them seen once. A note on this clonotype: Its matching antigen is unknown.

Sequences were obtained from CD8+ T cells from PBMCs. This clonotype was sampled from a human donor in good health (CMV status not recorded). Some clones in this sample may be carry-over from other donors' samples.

This chain's CDR3 is CSVASEQDEQYF. CDR3 DNA: TGCAGCGTTGCGTCAGAACAGGACGAGCAGTACTTC. The gene calls are TRBV29-1 and TRBJ2-7; a weak D match, TRBD1 (5 bases). V lost 4 bases to trimming and J lost 5 bases, with 12 bases between them. CDR1 and CDR2 (germline): SQVTM, ANQGSEA. The length of the CDR3 is 12 residues.